This T cell receptor beta chain was recovered during a study of response to subunit inactivated influenza vaccine. Study-level findings and limits: Each seasonal flu vaccination may recruit only limited new T cells, authors suggested.

There are a few counts of this clonotype. Its target is not known. TCRdb recomputed calls from the RT-PCR reads with MiXCR, one row per CDR3 protein. The sample has a few hundred thousand distinct CDR3 sequences; 9.5% to 12% are singletons. V lost 3 bases and J lost 1, with 14 bases in between. CDR3 length equals 16 residues. Germline V gives CDR1 LGHDT, CDR2 YNNKEL (reference sequence). The receptor was isolated from a middle-aged man who received an inactivated influenza vaccine. V usage is TRBV3-1 and J usage is TRBJ2-3; maybe TRBD1 (6 bases). The sample was PBMCs from blood, taken about 40 days after vaccination. The CDR3 sequence: CASSQTPDSRTDTQYF. The CDR3 DNA is TGTGCCAGCAGCCAGACTCCGGACAGCCGCACAGATACGCAGTATTTT.